Sequencing of this TCR beta chain was carried out in a study of early T cells in non-severe SARS-CoV-2 infection. In the study overall: Sequencing was performed on bulk RNA from unsorted whole blood, leaving chains unpaired.

Attachment of unique molecular identifiers to individual cDNA molecules was performed. Each CDR3 protein gets one entry after TCRdb re-called the 5' RACE reads with MiXCR. The repertoire holds roughly 81,000 distinct CDR3 sequences, with about 12% as singletons. This clonotype has a count of ten or more. Its matching antigen is unknown. General study points: Matching results from VDJdb favored anti-spike CD8 responses, leaving private and CD4 specificities undetected.

This receptor was obtained from an adult who was a healthcare worker with PCR-confirmed SARS-CoV-2 infection or an uninfected control (not recorded which). The material sequenced was whole blood.

DNA for the CDR3: TGTGCCAGCAGTTCCTCTACCGCTATGGGACTAGCGGGAATAAATACGCAGTATTTT. This encodes CASSSSTAMGLAGINTQYF. J is TRBJ2-3 and V is TRBV28, with 13 bases lining up with TRBD2. With 4 bases clipped from V and 7 bases from J, the junction kept 17 bases outside the gene matches. The CDR3 has 19 residues. Germline V gives CDR1 MDHEN, CDR2 SYDVKM. Full variable domain (missing parts from reference TRBV28 and TRBJ2-3): DVKVTQSSRYLVKRTGEKVFLECVQDMDHENMFWYRQDPGLGLRLIYFSYDVKMKEKGDIPEGYSVSREKKERFSLILESASTNQTSMYLCASSSSTAMGLAGINTQYFGPGTRLTVL.